Presented here are 19 T cell receptor beta chains from one specimen sequenced in a study of T cells in localized non-small cell lung cancer. Assay used: immunoSEQ multiplex PCR; TCRdb lists only in-frame clones, some missing. The sample has approximately 20,000 clones, 75% to 95% seen once. The specimen comprised peripheral blood, sampled before any cancer treatment. The receptors originated from a male donor aged 60 or older with stage I squamous cell lung carcinoma.

In this sample, this clone turned up once. The J gene is TRBJ2-1, the V gene TRBV2; 8 nucleotides line up with TRBD2. CDR3 size: 13 residues. V was clipped by 11 bases and J by 7 bases; unmatched bases: 10. CDR1 SNHLY and CDR2 FYNNEI come from the germline V gene. CDR3 DNA: TGTGCCTCCGCTCGGACTAGCAGGAATGAGCAGTTCTTC. This codes for CASARTSRNEQFF.

This clone is a singleton in its sample. The gene calls are TRBV19 and TRBJ1-5; D perhaps matches TRBD1 (6 bases). The germline V gene has CDR1 LNHDA and CDR2 SQIVND (reference sequence). V gave up 4 bases and J gave up 0 bases, with 10 bases separating them. This CDR3 contains 15 residues. CDR3 coding DNA: TGTGCCAGTAGTACCCAGGGGACTAGCAATCAGCCCCAGCATTTT. As protein: CASSTQGTSNQPQHF.

The chain is built from TRBV28 and TRBJ2-1, with D tentatively TRBD2 (6 bases). Per germline, CDR1 MDHEN and CDR2 SYDVKM. V lost 3 bases and J lost 4, with 16 bases in between. The CDR3 covers 16 residues. CDR3: CASSFLAQISYNEQFF. The CDR3, as DNA: TGTGCCAGCAGTTTCCTAGCGCAAATTTCTTACAATGAGCAGTTCTTC. The full variable domain, with the rest looked up from reference TRBV28 and TRBJ2-1, is DVKVTQSSRYLVKRTGEKVFLECVQDMDHENMFWYRQDPGLGLRLIYFSYDVKMKEKGDIPEGYSVSREKKERFSLILESASTNQTSMYLCASSFLAQISYNEQFFGPGTRLTVL.

In regard to this clone: A junction boundary mismatches the germline segment, possibly from a read error. The V gene is TRBV19, the J gene TRBJ1-3, with D possibly TRBD1 on 5 matching bases. Germline lookup yields CDR1 LNHDA and CDR2 SQIVND (reference sequence). This CDR3 is built from 12 residues. The CDR3 loop reads CASSIVEGPLAF. CDR3 DNA: TGTGCCAGTAGTATAGTGGAGGGGCCGCTGGCTTTT.

A word on this clone: The CDR3 carries no conserved terminal phenylalanine or tryptophan, so it likely arises from a read error. CDR3 sequence: CASSENGNTIYL. The CDR3 DNA sequence: TGTGCCAGCAGTGAGAATGGAAACACCATATATCTT. V is TRBV2 and J is TRBJ1-3; D gene unclear. With 3 bases removed from V and 3 bases from J, the gap between germline ends came to 3 bases. The CDR3 is 12 residues long. Germline assignment: CDR1 SNHLY and CDR2 FYNNEI.

The CDR3 spells CASSLPSSGGPPYNEQFF. The CDR3 bases are TGTGCCAGCAGTTTACCAAGCTCCGGAGGGCCTCCGTACAATGAGCAGTTCTTC. The J gene is TRBJ2-1, the V gene TRBV28; D possibly corresponds to TRBD2 (6 bases). Per germline, CDR1 MDHEN and CDR2 SYDVKM. V lost 2 bases and J lost 4, with 21 bases in between. There are 18 residues in the CDR3.

The chain recombines TRBV18 with TRBJ1-3; D is unclear. V dropped 1 base and J dropped 4 bases, with 11 bases sitting between them. Germline loops: CDR1 KGHSH, CDR2 LQKENI. The CDR3 contains 15 residues. The CDR3 DNA reads as TGTGCCAGCTCACCACAGAGCCAGAGAGGAAACACCATATATTTT. It specifies CASSPQSQRGNTIYF.

The gene calls are TRBV9 and TRBJ2-3; possibly TRBD2 for D (5 bases). This CDR3 has 16 amino acids. V was trimmed by 0 bases and J by 0 bases, leaving 11 bases between them. Germline lookup yields CDR1 SGDLS and CDR2 YYNGEE. As DNA, the CDR3 is TGTGCCAGCAGCGTAGTTGAGGGTTTGAGCACAGATACGCAGTATTTT. Its translation is CASSVVEGLSTDTQYF.

The CDR3 coding sequence is TGTGCCAGCAGGGGACTAGCGGCGAACACCGGGGAGCTGTTTTTT. Translation: CASRGLAANTGELFF. The V and J genes are TRBV7-2 and TRBJ2-2, with 11 bases fitting TRBD2. Trimming took 6 bases from V and 0 from J; bases not matched to a gene: 0. From germline, CDR1 is SGHTA and CDR2 FQGNSA. The CDR3 loop spans 15 amino acids.

Sample share makes this clone large (0.1 to 1%). This chain joins TRBV2 and TRBJ2-7; 7 bases align to TRBD1. J was trimmed by 5 bases and V by 6 bases; bases with no gene match: 1. CDR3 length: 11 amino acids. The germline gives CDR1 SNHLY, CDR2 FYNNEI. CDR3 in DNA: TGTGCCAGCAGAGACAGGGACGAGCAGTACTTC. It specifies CASRDRDEQYF.

In regard to this clone: Different DNA sequences within this sample yield the same CDR3. The chain combines TRBV5-1 with TRBJ1-3; 7 bases are shared with TRBD1. Germline CDR1 is SGHRS and CDR2 is YFSETQ. V dropped 4 bases and J dropped 5; count of bases not matched to a gene: 6. The CDR3 is 14 residues long. CDR3 sequence (DNA): TGCGCCAGCAGCCCGGGACAGTTTAGAAACACCATATATTTT. This gives the protein CASSPGQFRNTIYF.

The chain employs TRBV14 and TRBJ2-1; D remains unclear. The V end lost 6 bases, the J end lost 3 bases, and 9 bases lay between the germline ends. This CDR3 spans 13 amino acids. Germline lookup yields CDR1 SGHDN and CDR2 FVKESK. CDR3 DNA sequence: TGTGCCAGCAGTCTTGGACGCTACAATGAGCAGTTCTTC. It yields the protein CASSLGRYNEQFF.

This clone was counted between two and nine times. The V gene is TRBV9, the J gene TRBJ1-1; D is unresolved. Germline V lookup: CDR1 SGDLS, CDR2 YYNGEE. V was pared by 0 bases and J by 0 bases, with 9 bases between. The CDR3 has 15 amino acids. The CDR3 reads CASSVETGLNTEAFF. For the CDR3, the DNA is TGTGCCAGCAGCGTAGAGACGGGTTTGAACACTGAAGCTTTCTTT. The complete variable domain, with remaining parts taken from reference TRBV9 and TRBJ1-1, reads DSGVTQTPKHLITATGQRVTLRCSPRSGDLSVYWYQQSLDQGLQFLIQYYNGEERAKGNILERFSAQQFPDLHSELNLSSLELGDSALYFCASSVETGLNTEAFFGQGTRLTVV.

The chain joins TRBV7-9 to TRBJ1-4; D may be TRBD1 (5 bases). The V gene's germline CDR1 is SEHNR and CDR2 FQNEAQ (reference sequence). This CDR3 has 13 residues. V gave up 3 bases and J gave up 8 bases, with 10 bases separating them. DNA for the CDR3: TGTGCCAGCAGCTTCCCTGGGGACGAAAAACTGTTTTTT. This codes for CASSFPGDEKLFF.

The chain links TRBV5-4 to TRBJ1-4; TRBD1 agrees at 7 bases. The CDR3 has 16 residues. Germline V gene data show CDR1 as SGHNT and CDR2 as YYREEE (reference sequence). J gave up 4 bases and V 0 bases, and 6 bases lay outside the gene matches. CDR3 coding DNA: TGTGCCAGCAGCTTGGGGGACAGAGAGATTAATGAAAAACTGTTTTTT. Translating it yields CASSLGDREINEKLFF.

This clone was counted once. The V and J genes are TRBV20-1 and TRBJ2-5; tentatively, D is TRBD2 (6 bases). The CDR3 spans 11 residues. CDR1 is DFQATT, CDR2 SNEGSKA, per germline (reference sequence). The CDR3 bases are TGCAGCGTGGGGGGACGGGAGACCCAGTACTTC. Translation gives CSVGGRETQYF.

This clone was counted once. This chain uses TRBV4-2 with TRBJ2-5; TRBD2 aligns across 14 bases. The trim removed 2 bases at V and 9 bases at J, leaving 5 bases unmatched. CDR3 length equals 15 residues. Looked up from germline, CDR1 is LGHNA and CDR2 is YNFKEQ. CDR3 residues: CASSQPGLAGAAQYF. CDR3 coding DNA: TGTGCCAGCAGCCAACCGGGACTAGCGGGAGCTGCCCAGTACTTC.

This chain uses TRBV18 with TRBJ2-7; D might be TRBD2 (6 bases). Looked up from germline, CDR1 is KGHSH and CDR2 is LQKENI. V lost 1 base and J lost 1, with 14 bases in between. The CDR3 spans 16 residues. CDR3 sequence (DNA): TGTGCCAGCTCACCACTAGGAGGCGGGGAATCCTACGAGCAGTACTTC. It specifies CASSPLGGGESYEQYF.

The gene calls are TRBV7-2 and TRBJ2-7; 11 bases fit TRBD1. The CDR3 contains 15 residues. V shed 4 bases and J 4 bases; nucleotides not matched to a gene: 6. Germline-derived CDR1 and CDR2 are SGHTA and FQGNSA. Here the CDR3 reads CASSSPDRGQYEQYF. Written as DNA, the CDR3 is TGTGCCAGCAGCTCGCCGGACAGGGGGCAGTACGAGCAGTACTTC.